The sequence of this T cell receptor beta chain was determined in a study of PD-1 blockade in classical Hodgkin lymphoma. The sample's time point: cycle 4 day 1 (C4D1), after 5 to 7 weeks of nivolumab. Every patient was affected by relapse after autologous stem cell transplantation, while exposure to brentuximab vedotin was not uniform. Study-wide points: Researchers reported that CD4+ TCR diversity, though not CD8+, rose significantly by C4D1. Newly diagnosed and completely responding patients shared comparable baseline diversity.

This clone was seen a single time. The antigen remains undetermined. Some clones are missing from TCRdb's copy, which holds only in-frame ones; the method was immunoSEQ multiplex PCR. The sample shows 20,000 to 25,000 clones, roughly 70% of them seen only once. Sequencing used peripheral blood mononuclear cells (PBMCs), obtained before the fourth cycle of nivolumab. The clonotype was recovered from a human donor with classical Hodgkin lymphoma.

The CDR3 loop reads CASSQPTGDQPQHF. CDR3 coding DNA: TGCGCCAGCAGCCAACCTACAGGGGACCAGCCCCAGCATTTT. This sequence joins TRBV4-3 and TRBJ1-5, with TRBD1 matching 7 bases. Germline V gene data show CDR1 as LGHNA and CDR2 as YSLEER. This CDR3 is built from 14 residues. With 2 bases clipped from V and 7 bases from J, the junction kept 5 bases outside the gene matches.